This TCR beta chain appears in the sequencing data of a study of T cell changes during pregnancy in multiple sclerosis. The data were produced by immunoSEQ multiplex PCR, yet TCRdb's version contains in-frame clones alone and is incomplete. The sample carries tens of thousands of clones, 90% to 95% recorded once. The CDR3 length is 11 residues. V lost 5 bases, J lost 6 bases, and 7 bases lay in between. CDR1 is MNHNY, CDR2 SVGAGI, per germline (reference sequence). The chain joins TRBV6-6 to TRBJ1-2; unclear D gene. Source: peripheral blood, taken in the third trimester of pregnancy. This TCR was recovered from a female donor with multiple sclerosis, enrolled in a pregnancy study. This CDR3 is CASSQEHGYTF. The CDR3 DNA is TGTGCCAGCAGTCAGGAACATGGCTACACCTTC.